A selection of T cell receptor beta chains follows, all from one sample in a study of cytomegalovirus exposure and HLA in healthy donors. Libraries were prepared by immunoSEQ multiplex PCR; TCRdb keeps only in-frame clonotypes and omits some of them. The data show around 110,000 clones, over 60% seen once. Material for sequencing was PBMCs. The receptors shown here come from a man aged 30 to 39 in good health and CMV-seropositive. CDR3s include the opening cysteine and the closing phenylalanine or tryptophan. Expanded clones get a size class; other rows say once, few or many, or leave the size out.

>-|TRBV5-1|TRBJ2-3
CASSLEGSGQGDTQYF
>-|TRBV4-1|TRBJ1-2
CASSQGKGQTNYGYTF
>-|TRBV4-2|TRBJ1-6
CASSPWGRTLPSRESPLHF
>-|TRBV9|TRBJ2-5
CASSVGQKETQYF
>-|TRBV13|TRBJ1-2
CASSPMLGASHGYTF
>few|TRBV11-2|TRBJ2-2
CASSPLRSGELFF
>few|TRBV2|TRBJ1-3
CASRLAAGAAGNTIYF
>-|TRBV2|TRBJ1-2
CASSDARNYGYTF
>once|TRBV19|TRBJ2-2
CASSNFKLITGELFF
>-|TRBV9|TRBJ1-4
CASSYGQGNEKLFF
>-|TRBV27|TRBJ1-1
CASSPTTGGIGNTEAFF
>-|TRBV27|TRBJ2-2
CASSLVQGLNTGELFF
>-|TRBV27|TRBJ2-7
CASSLSEGYEQYF
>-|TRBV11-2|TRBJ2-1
CASSSVAGGLNEQFF
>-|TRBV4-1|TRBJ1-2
CASSQEAPAGQYYGYTF
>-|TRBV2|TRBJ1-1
CASSGERDTEAFF
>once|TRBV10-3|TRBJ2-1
CAISEMENEQFF
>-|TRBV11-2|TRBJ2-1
CASSLASGEGYNEQFF
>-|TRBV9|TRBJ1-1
CASSVGSTGMNTEAFF
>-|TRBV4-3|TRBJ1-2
CASSDRSYGYTF
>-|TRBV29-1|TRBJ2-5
CSVRTGSGETQYF
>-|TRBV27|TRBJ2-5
CASSPGQGASETQYF
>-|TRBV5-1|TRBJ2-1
CASSLVPAGGPNEQFF
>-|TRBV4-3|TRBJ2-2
CASSQAGFTGELFF
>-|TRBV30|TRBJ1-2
CAWTSSYGYTF
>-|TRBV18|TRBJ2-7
CASSPRGQVYEQYF
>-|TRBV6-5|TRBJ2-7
CASSEFREQYF
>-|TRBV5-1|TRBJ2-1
CASSLLVAGEDEQFF
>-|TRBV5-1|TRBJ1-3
CASSLQAASSGNTIYF
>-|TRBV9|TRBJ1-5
CASSAGGGPGQPQHF
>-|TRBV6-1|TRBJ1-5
CASSEAEGAGNQPQHF
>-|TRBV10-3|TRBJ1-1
CAISESRQGATEAFF
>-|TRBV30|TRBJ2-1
CAWATGVVYNEQFF
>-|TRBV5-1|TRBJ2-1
CASSSNHPGDNEQFF
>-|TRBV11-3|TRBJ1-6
CASSPVGQMSSYNSPLHF
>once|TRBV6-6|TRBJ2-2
CASGQGGTGELFF